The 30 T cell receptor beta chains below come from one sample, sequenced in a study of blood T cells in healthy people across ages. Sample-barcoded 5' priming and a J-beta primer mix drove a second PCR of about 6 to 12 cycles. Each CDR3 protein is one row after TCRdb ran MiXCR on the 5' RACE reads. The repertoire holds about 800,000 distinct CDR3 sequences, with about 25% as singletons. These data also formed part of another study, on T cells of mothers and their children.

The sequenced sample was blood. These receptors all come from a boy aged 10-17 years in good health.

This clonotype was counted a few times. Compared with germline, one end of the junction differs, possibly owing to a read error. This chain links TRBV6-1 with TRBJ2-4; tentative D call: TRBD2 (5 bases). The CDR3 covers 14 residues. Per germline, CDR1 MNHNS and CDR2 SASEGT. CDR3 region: CASSTNRGKNIQYF. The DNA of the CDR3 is TGTGCCAGCAGCACTAACAGAGGGAAAAACATCCAGTACTTC.

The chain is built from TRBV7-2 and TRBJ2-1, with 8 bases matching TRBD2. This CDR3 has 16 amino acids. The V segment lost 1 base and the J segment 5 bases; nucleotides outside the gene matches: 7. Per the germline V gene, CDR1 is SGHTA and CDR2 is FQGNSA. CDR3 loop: CASSLEFAGGNNEQFF. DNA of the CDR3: TGTGCCAGCAGCTTAGAGTTTGCGGGAGGAAACAATGAGCAGTTCTTC.

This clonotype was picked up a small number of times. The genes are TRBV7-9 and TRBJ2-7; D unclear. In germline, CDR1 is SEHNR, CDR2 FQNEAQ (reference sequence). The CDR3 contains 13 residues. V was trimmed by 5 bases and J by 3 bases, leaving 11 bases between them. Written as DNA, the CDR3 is TGTGCCAGCAGCCCAATATCAGACTACGAGCAGTACTTC. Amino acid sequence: CASSPISDYEQYF.

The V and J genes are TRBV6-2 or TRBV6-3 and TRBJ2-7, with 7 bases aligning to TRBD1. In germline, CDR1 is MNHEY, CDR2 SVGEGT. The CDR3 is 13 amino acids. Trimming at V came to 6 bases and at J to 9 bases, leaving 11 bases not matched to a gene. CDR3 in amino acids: CASRRWTAGGQYF. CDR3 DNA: TGTGCCAGCAGACGCTGGACAGCAGGGGGGCAGTACTTC.

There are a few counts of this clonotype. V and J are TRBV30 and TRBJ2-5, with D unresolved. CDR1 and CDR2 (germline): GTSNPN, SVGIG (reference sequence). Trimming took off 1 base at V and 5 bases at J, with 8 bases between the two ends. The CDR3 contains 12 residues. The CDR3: CAWSAFSETQYF. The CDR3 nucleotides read TGTGCCTGGAGTGCGTTTTCGGAGACCCAGTACTTC.

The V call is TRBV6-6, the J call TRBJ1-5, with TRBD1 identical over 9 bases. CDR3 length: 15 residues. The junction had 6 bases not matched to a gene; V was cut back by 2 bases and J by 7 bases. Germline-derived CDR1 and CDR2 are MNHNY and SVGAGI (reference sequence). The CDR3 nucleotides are TGTGCCAGCAGTTACCTGGACAGGGGAGGGCAGCCCCAGCATTTT. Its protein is CASSYLDRGGQPQHF.

CDR3 DNA sequence: TGTGCCAGCAGTTACTCGGAGGACAGTAACTATGGCTACACCTTC. Translating gives CASSYSEDSNYGYTF. This chain joins TRBV6-5 and TRBJ1-2; D might be TRBD1 (6 bases). This CDR3 comprises 15 residues. Trimming took off 0 bases at V and 1 base at J, with 9 bases between the two ends. The germline gives CDR1 MNHEY, CDR2 SVGAGI.

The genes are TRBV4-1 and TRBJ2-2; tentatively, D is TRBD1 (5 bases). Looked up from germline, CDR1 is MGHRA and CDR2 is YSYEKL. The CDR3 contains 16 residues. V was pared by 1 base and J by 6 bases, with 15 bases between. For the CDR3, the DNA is TGCGCCAGCAGCCAAGGGAAAGGGGCGCTCCCCGGGGAGCTGTTTTTT. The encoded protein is CASSQGKGALPGELFF.

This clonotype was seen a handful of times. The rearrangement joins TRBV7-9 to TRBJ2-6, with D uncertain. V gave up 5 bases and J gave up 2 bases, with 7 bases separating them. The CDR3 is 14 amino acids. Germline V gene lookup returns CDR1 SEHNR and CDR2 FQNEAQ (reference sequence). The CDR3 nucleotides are TGTGCCAGCAGCCGAACGGCTGGGGCCAACGTCCTGACTTTC. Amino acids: CASSRTAGANVLTF.

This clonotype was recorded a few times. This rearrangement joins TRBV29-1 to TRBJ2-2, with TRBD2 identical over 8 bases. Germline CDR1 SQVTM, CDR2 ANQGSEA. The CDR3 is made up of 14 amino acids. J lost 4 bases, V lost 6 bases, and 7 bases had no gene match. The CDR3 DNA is TGCAGCGTAACAAGCGGGAGCGGCACCGGGGAGCTGTTTTTT. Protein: CSVTSGSGTGELFF.

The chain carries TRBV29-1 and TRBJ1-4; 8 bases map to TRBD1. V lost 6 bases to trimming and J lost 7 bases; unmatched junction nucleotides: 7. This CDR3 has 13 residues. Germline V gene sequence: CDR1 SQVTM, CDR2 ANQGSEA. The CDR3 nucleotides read TGCAGCGTGAGGACAGGGAGGACTGAAAAACTGTTTTTT. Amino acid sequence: CSVRTGRTEKLFF.

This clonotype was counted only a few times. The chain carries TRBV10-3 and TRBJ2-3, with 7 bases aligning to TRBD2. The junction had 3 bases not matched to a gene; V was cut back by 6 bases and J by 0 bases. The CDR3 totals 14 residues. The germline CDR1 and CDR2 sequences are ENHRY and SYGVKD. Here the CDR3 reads CAIRERESTDTQYF. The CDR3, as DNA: TGTGCCATCAGAGAGCGGGAAAGCACAGATACGCAGTATTTT.

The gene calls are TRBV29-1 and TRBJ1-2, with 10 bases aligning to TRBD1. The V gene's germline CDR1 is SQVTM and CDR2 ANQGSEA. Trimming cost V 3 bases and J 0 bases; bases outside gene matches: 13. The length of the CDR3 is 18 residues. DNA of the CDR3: TGCAGCGTTGACAATTCTCCGGGACAGGGGAGGGCTAACTATGGCTACACCTTC. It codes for CSVDNSPGQGRANYGYTF.

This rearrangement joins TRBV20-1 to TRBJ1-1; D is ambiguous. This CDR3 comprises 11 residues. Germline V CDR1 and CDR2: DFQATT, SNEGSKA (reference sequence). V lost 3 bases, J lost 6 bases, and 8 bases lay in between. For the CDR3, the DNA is TGCAGTGCTAGGAAAGGGTCTGAAGCTTTCTTT. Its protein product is CSARKGSEAFF.

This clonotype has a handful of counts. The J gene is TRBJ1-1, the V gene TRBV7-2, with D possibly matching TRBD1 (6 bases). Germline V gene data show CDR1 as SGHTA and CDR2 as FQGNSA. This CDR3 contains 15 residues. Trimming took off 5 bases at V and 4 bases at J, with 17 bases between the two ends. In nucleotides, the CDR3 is TGTGCCAGCAGCCCGTCGGGGGGGCTGAGCACTGAAGCTTTCTTT. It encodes CASSPSGGLSTEAFF.

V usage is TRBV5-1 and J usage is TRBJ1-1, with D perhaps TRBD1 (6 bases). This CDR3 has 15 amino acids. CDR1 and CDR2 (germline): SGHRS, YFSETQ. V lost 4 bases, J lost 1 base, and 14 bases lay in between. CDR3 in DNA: TGCGCCAGCAGCCCCCAGGGGCCTCCGAACACTGAAGCTTTCTTT. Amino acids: CASSPQGPPNTEAFF.

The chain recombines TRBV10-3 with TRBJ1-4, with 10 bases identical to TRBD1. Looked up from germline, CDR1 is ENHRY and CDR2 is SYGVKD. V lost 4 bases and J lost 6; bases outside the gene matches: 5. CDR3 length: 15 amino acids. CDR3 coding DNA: TGTGCCATCAGTGCAGGACAGGGGGAGGATGAAAAACTGTTTTTT. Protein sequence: CAISAGQGEDEKLFF.

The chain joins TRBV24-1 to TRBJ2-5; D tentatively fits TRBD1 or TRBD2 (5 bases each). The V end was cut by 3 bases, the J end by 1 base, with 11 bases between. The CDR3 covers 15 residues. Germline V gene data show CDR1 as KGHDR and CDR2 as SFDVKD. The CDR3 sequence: CATSDERDAQETQYF. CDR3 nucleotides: TGTGCCACCAGTGATGAGAGGGACGCCCAAGAGACCCAGTACTTC.

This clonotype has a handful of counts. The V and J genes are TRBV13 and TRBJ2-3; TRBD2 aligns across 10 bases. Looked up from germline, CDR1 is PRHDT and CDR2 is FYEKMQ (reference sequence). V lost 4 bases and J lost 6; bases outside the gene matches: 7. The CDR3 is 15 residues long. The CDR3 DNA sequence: TGTGCCAGCAGCTCCGATCTAGCGGGGGTGGATACGCAGTATTTT. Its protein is CASSSDLAGVDTQYF.

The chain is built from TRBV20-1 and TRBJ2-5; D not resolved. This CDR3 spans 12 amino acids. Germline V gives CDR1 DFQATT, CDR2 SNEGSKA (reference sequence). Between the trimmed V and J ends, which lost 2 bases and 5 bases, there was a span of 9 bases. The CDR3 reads CSARRLRETQYF. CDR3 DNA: TGCAGTGCTAGACGCCTCCGTGAGACCCAGTACTTC.

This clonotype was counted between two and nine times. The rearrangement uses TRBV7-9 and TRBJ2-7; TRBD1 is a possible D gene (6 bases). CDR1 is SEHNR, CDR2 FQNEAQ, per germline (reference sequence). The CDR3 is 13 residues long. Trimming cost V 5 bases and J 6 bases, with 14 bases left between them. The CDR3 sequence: CASSQGTYPEQYF. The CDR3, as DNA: TGTGCCAGCAGCCAGGGGACATACCCCGAGCAGTACTTC.

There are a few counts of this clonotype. The CDR3 region is CASSPTGDPAWAQETQYF. CDR3 bases: TGTGCCAGCAGCCCCACCGGTGATCCGGCGTGGGCCCAAGAGACCCAGTACTTC. This chain links TRBV7-3 with TRBJ2-5, with D unclear. Looked up from germline, CDR1 is SGHTA and CDR2 is FQGTGA. This CDR3 spans 18 amino acids. V lost 5 bases to trimming and J lost 1 base, with 23 bases between them.

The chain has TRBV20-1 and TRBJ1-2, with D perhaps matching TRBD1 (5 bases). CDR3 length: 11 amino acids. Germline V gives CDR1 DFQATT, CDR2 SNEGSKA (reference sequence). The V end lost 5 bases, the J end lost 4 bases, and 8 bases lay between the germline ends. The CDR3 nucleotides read TGCAGTGCTGACAGAACCTATGGCTACACCTTC. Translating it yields CSADRTYGYTF.

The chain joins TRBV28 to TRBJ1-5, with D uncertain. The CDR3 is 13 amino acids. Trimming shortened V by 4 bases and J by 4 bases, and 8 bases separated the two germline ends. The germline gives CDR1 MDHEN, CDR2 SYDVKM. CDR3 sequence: CASSWVLNQPQHF. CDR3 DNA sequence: TGTGCCAGCAGTTGGGTATTAAATCAGCCCCAGCATTTT.

CDR3 bases: TGTGCCAGCAGCTTAGTGCAGGGTGTTTATTTCACTGAAGCTTTCTTT. It encodes CASSLVQGVYFTEAFF. The V and J genes are TRBV7-2 and TRBJ1-1; possible D gene TRBD1, 5 bases. Germline V gene data show CDR1 as SGHTA and CDR2 as FQGNSA. V shed 1 base and J shed 4 bases, with 16 bases lying between them. This CDR3 spans 16 amino acids.

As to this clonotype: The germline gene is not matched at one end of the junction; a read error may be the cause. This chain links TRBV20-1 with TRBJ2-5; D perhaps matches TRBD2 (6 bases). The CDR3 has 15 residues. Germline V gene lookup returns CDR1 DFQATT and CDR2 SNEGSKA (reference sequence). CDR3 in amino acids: CSAPPETSGPETQYF. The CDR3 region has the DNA TGCAGTGCTCCACCCGAAACCAGCGGGCCCGAGACCCAGTACTTT.

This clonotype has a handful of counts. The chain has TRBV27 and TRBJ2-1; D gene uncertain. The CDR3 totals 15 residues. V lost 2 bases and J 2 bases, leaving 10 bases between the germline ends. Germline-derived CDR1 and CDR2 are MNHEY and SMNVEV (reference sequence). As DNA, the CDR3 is TGTGCCAGCAGTTTACGGGCAACGGCCTACAATGAGCAGTTCTTC. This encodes CASSLRATAYNEQFF.

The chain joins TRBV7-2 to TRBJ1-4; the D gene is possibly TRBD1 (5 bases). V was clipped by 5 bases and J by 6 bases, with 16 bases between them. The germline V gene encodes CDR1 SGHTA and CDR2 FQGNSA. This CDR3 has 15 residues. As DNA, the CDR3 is TGTGCCAGCAGCCCGGACATAAGCTGGGATGAAAAACTGTTTTTT. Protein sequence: CASSPDISWDEKLFF.

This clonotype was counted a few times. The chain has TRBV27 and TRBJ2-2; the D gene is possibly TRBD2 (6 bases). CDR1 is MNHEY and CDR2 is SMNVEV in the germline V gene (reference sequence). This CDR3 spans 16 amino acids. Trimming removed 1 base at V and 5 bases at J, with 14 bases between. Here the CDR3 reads CASSLFPGGETGELFF. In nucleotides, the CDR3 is TGTGCCAGCAGTTTATTCCCCGGGGGTGAGACCGGGGAGCTGTTTTTT.

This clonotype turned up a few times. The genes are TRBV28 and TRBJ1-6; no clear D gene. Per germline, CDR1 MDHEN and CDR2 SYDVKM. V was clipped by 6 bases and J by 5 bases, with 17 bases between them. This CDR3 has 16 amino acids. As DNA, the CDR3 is TGTGCCAGCAGGCCTAGTCCGGAAGTCCATAATTCACCCCTCCACTTT. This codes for CASRPSPEVHNSPLHF.